Listed below are T cell receptor beta chains from one sample, sequenced in a study of T cells in Graves' hyperthyroidism and ophthalmopathy. TCRdb independently ran MiXCR on the multiplex PCR reads; one entry per CDR3 protein. The sample holds over 450,000 distinct CDR3 sequences, roughly a sixth seen once. The sequenced sample consisted of blood. Receptors originate from a woman between 18 and 29 years old with Graves' ophthalmopathy. The conserved cysteine and the conserved F or W are not part of the CDR3 here. Rows give clone size only sometimes, using once, few, many, or a class for an expanded clone.

size	J	V	CDR3
-	TRBJ2-1	TRBV28	ASSFQREYHEQF
-	TRBJ2-1	TRBV5-1	ASSLVRGFYNEQF
many	TRBJ2-7	TRBV7-8	ASSNRDRYEQY
few	TRBJ2-5	TRBV5-6	ASSLAGIFSGETQY
-	TRBJ1-1	TRBV29-1	SVEQGGMNTEAF
many	TRBJ2-5	TRBV2	ASSAEGGLGETQY
many	TRBJ2-1	TRBV7-2	ASSLEYTSYNEQF
-	TRBJ2-1	TRBV4-3	ASSPRFAGGPYNEQF
-	TRBJ2-2	TRBV30	AWRDLSGRAGYGELF
many	TRBJ2-7	TRBV27	ASSPSIGTGIYEQY
few	TRBJ1-1	TRBV30	AWSEGTVNTEAF
-	TRBJ1-1	TRBV10-3	AISEVVRTEAF
-	TRBJ2-7	TRBV4-2	ASSRSLTAYEQY
-	TRBJ1-2	TRBV18	ASSRTGGINYGYT
-	TRBJ2-3	TRBV5-5	ASSRQGARTDTQY
-	TRBJ2-6	TRBV6-1	ASSPGRGSGANVLT
many	TRBJ2-5	TRBV5-1	ASSFTRDVVETQY
many	TRBJ1-5	TRBV12-5	ASGLTIDRQGPNQPQH
many	TRBJ2-1	TRBV13	ASSRNSGAGNEQF
many	TRBJ2-7	TRBV28	ASSPSGLSYEQY
-	TRBJ1-6	TRBV5-1	ASSLDRTASPLH
many	TRBJ1-6	TRBV2	ASSEGDRAFNSPLH
many	TRBJ2-1	TRBV20-1	SASLLAGDYNEQF
-	TRBJ1-2	TRBV27	ASRWAEGAPYGYT
-	TRBJ1-4	TRBV24-1	ATSELDRGNEKLF
-	TRBJ1-2	TRBV10-3	AISEPEGQGPDYGYT
few	TRBJ2-2	TRBV9	ASSVSYPKSGELF